This T cell receptor (beta chain) was observed in a study of cytomegalovirus exposure and HLA in healthy donors. This clone appeared a few times. Researchers ran the PCR with 60 Vbeta and 13 Jbeta primers. Libraries were prepared by immunoSEQ multiplex PCR; TCRdb keeps only in-frame clonotypes and omits some of them. The table includes around 130,000 clones, around 8.5% detected once. This CDR3 is 12 amino acids long. Per the germline V gene, CDR1 is GTSNPN and CDR2 is SVGIG (reference sequence). The V and J ends lost 0 bases and 6 bases respectively, with 8 bases between them. The sequenced sample was PBMCs. The V and J genes are TRBV30 and TRBJ1-2; D is perhaps TRBD1 (6 bases). The TCR was taken from a man aged 35 to 55 in good health and CMV-seronegative. The DNA for the CDR3 is TGTGCCTGGAGTGTACACAGGGATGGCTACACCTTC. Protein: CAWSVHRDGYTF.